The rows below give T cell receptor beta chains drawn from one sample of a study of blood T cell repertoires in COVID-19. Libraries were prepared by immunoSEQ multiplex PCR; TCRdb keeps only in-frame clonotypes and omits some of them. In the table there are 150,000 or so clones, around nine tenths of which are singletons. Sequenced material: peripheral blood. These receptors came from a human donor in a cohort sampled during active COVID-19. CDR3s include the opening cysteine and the closing phenylalanine or tryptophan. The order of the fields is V gene, D gene, J gene, clone size, CDR3 DNA, CDR3 protein. A D gene is named only where the DNA matches it firmly. For some rows the clone size is stated as once, few or many, or as a class when expanded; others skip it.

v_call: TRBV7-3; d_call: TRBD1; j_call: TRBJ1-1; clone_size: .; cdr3_nt: TGTGCCAGCAGCGTGACAGGGGCCCCGAACACTGAAGCTTTCTTT; cdr3_aa: CASSVTGAPNTEAFF
v_call: TRBV28; d_call: TRBD2; j_call: TRBJ2-7; clone_size: .; cdr3_nt: TGTGCCAGCAGTTCAGGACTAGCGGGAGTTCGGGAGCAGTACTTC; cdr3_aa: CASSSGLAGVREQYF
v_call: TRBV7-3; d_call: .; j_call: TRBJ1-5; clone_size: .; cdr3_nt: TGTGCCAGCAGCCACCTCCCAGGGCCACTTTTTGATAGCAATCAGCCCCAGCATTTT; cdr3_aa: CASSHLPGPLFDSNQPQHF
v_call: TRBV7-2; d_call: TRBD2; j_call: TRBJ2-5; clone_size: once; cdr3_nt: TGTGCCAGCAGCTTAGAATTCTTCGGGGGGAGGTGGGAGACCCAGTACTTC; cdr3_aa: CASSLEFFGGRWETQYF
v_call: TRBV4-3; d_call: TRBD1; j_call: TRBJ2-7; clone_size: .; cdr3_nt: TGCGCCAGCAGCCGGGACAGCTTCTCCTACGAGCAGTACTTC; cdr3_aa: CASSRDSFSYEQYF
v_call: TRBV2; d_call: .; j_call: TRBJ2-7; clone_size: once; cdr3_nt: TGTGCCAGCGTGGTGCGGACAGCCTATTACGAGCAGTACTTC; cdr3_aa: CASVVRTAYYEQYF
v_call: TRBV7-2; d_call: .; j_call: TRBJ2-5; clone_size: .; cdr3_nt: TGTGCCAGCAGCCTACAGGGGAGGGAGACCCAGTACTTC; cdr3_aa: CASSLQGRETQYF
v_call: TRBV11-2; d_call: TRBD1; j_call: TRBJ2-7; clone_size: .; cdr3_nt: TGTGCCAGCAGCTTACTCAGGGACAGGTCTTACGAGCAGTACTTC; cdr3_aa: CASSLLRDRSYEQYF
v_call: TRBV3-1/TRBV3-2; d_call: TRBD1; j_call: TRBJ1-2; clone_size: .; cdr3_nt: TGTGCCAGCAGCCAAGTTGGACAGGCGACTTCTAACTATGGCTACACCTTC; cdr3_aa: CASSQVGQATSNYGYTF
v_call: TRBV27; d_call: TRBD1; j_call: TRBJ1-2; clone_size: .; cdr3_nt: TGTGCCAGCAGCCGGGGCAGACAGGGGGGCTATGGCTACACCTTC; cdr3_aa: CASSRGRQGGYGYTF
v_call: TRBV7-6; d_call: TRBD2; j_call: TRBJ2-7; clone_size: .; cdr3_nt: TGTGCCAGCAGCGCGGGACTAGCGGGAGGCGAGCAGTACTTC; cdr3_aa: CASSAGLAGGEQYF
v_call: TRBV3-1/TRBV3-2; d_call: TRBD1; j_call: TRBJ1-6; clone_size: .; cdr3_nt: TGTGCCAGCAGCCAAGGGCACAGGGGTAATTCACCCCTCCACTTT; cdr3_aa: CASSQGHRGNSPLHF
v_call: TRBV29-1; d_call: .; j_call: TRBJ1-2; clone_size: .; cdr3_nt: TGCAGCGTAGCGGTTAACTATGGCTACACCTTC; cdr3_aa: CSVAVNYGYTF
v_call: TRBV28; d_call: TRBD1; j_call: TRBJ2-3; clone_size: .; cdr3_nt: TGTGCCAGCAGATGGACAGGGGACAGAACAGATACGCAGTATTTT; cdr3_aa: CASRWTGDRTDTQYF
v_call: TRBV5-1; d_call: .; j_call: TRBJ2-3; clone_size: .; cdr3_nt: TGCGCCAGCAGCTTACTCAGGGCCTACACAGATACGCAGTATTTT; cdr3_aa: CASSLLRAYTDTQYF
v_call: TRBV7-2; d_call: .; j_call: TRBJ1-6; clone_size: .; cdr3_nt: TGTGCCAGCAGCTTAGAGGGGGCCTATAATTCACCCCTCCACTTT; cdr3_aa: CASSLEGAYNSPLHF
v_call: TRBV19; d_call: .; j_call: TRBJ2-2; clone_size: .; cdr3_nt: TGTGCCAGTAGCCTACAGGGGAACACCGGGGAGCTGTTTTTT; cdr3_aa: CASSLQGNTGELFF
v_call: TRBV4-2; d_call: .; j_call: TRBJ2-5; clone_size: .; cdr3_nt: TGTGCCAGCAGCCGTCGGGAGACCCAGTACTTC; cdr3_aa: CASSRRETQYF
v_call: TRBV11-2; d_call: .; j_call: TRBJ2-7; clone_size: .; cdr3_nt: TGTGCCAGCAGCTTAGGTGCCCGGGGGAGCTCCTACGAGCAGTACTTC; cdr3_aa: CASSLGARGSSYEQYF
v_call: TRBV6-5; d_call: TRBD1; j_call: TRBJ1-4; clone_size: .; cdr3_nt: TGTGCCAGCAACAGGGGGTATCGTAATGAAAAACTGTTTTTT; cdr3_aa: CASNRGYRNEKLFF
v_call: TRBV10-3; d_call: TRBD2; j_call: TRBJ2-1; clone_size: few; cdr3_nt: TGTGCCATCAGTAGTGTAGCGGGAGGGTCGTACAATGAGCAGTTCTTC; cdr3_aa: CAISSVAGGSYNEQFF
v_call: TRBV28; d_call: TRBD1; j_call: TRBJ1-5; clone_size: .; cdr3_nt: TGTGCCAGCAGTTCCCCGTTGACAGGGCCTCAGCCCCAGCATTTT; cdr3_aa: CASSSPLTGPQPQHF
v_call: TRBV7-2; d_call: TRBD2; j_call: TRBJ2-7; clone_size: once; cdr3_nt: TGTGCCAGCAGCTTAGCCTCTAGCGGGGACGAGCAGTACTTC; cdr3_aa: CASSLASSGDEQYF
v_call: TRBV5-1; d_call: TRBD1; j_call: TRBJ1-2; clone_size: once; cdr3_nt: TGCGCCAGCAGCGACCTTAGGGGACAGCCCAACTATGGCTACACCTTC; cdr3_aa: CASSDLRGQPNYGYTF
v_call: TRBV10-3; d_call: TRBD1; j_call: TRBJ2-6; clone_size: .; cdr3_nt: TGTGCCATCTGGGACAGGGGACTTTCTGGGGCCAACGTCCTGACTTTC; cdr3_aa: CAIWDRGLSGANVLTF
v_call: TRBV5-1; d_call: .; j_call: TRBJ1-3; clone_size: once; cdr3_nt: TGCGCCAGCAGCTTGTCAGGGTCGATGGGAAACACCATATATTTT; cdr3_aa: CASSLSGSMGNTIYF
v_call: TRBV6-2/TRBV6-3; d_call: TRBD1; j_call: TRBJ1-2; clone_size: .; cdr3_nt: TGTGCCAGCAGCTTTCACAGGGGACCCCCCCCGGACTATGGCTACACCTTC; cdr3_aa: CASSFHRGPPPDYGYTF
v_call: TRBV7-9; d_call: .; j_call: TRBJ2-5; clone_size: .; cdr3_nt: TGTGCCAGCAGCCCCTACGGCGGTCCAGAGACCCAGTACTTC; cdr3_aa: CASSPYGGPETQYF
v_call: TRBV23-1; d_call: TRBD2; j_call: TRBJ2-1; clone_size: .; cdr3_nt: TGCGCCAGCAGTCAATCCCTAGCGGGAGGGACCTACAATGAGCAGTTCTTC; cdr3_aa: CASSQSLAGGTYNEQFF
v_call: TRBV19; d_call: .; j_call: TRBJ2-1; clone_size: .; cdr3_nt: TGTGCCAGTAGTCCCCGGGACACCTACAATGAGCAGTTCTTC; cdr3_aa: CASSPRDTYNEQFF
v_call: TRBV4-3; d_call: .; j_call: TRBJ1-3; clone_size: .; cdr3_nt: TGCGCCAGCAGCTCGGGATCTGGAAACACCATATATTTT; cdr3_aa: CASSSGSGNTIYF